Presented here are 31 T cell receptor beta chains from one specimen sequenced in a study of Tregs in tolerant kidney transplant recipients. This table comes from immunoSEQ multiplex PCR, and its TCRdb copy is limited to in-frame clones, with some not included. The sample records roughly 66,000 clones, roughly 92% being singletons. The specimen was CD8+ T cells from blood, collected before the transplant. These receptors all stem from a human donor who received a combined kidney and bone marrow transplant.

The sample holds one count of this clone. As DNA, the CDR3 is TGTGCCAGCAGCTTAGCTAGGGGCGCTAACTATGGCTACACCTTC. It specifies CASSLARGANYGYTF. The gene calls are TRBV7-9 and TRBJ1-2, with D perhaps TRBD1 (5 bases). V lost 0 bases and J 0 bases, leaving 8 bases between the germline ends. CDR3 size: 15 residues. The germline CDR1 and CDR2 sequences are SEHNR and FQNEAQ (reference sequence).

The chain has TRBV10-3 and TRBJ2-1, with D perhaps TRBD2 (7 bases). The CDR3 covers 13 residues. CDR1 and CDR2 (germline): ENHRY, SYGVKD. Trimming removed 7 bases at V and 7 bases at J, with 14 bases between. The CDR3 nucleotides are TGTGCCATCAACGGGGGGCCCGGGAATGAGCAGTTCTTC. This sequence encodes CAINGGPGNEQFF.

V and J are TRBV9 and TRBJ1-1; D is uncertain. Germline lookup yields CDR1 SGDLS and CDR2 YYNGEE. V was cut by 2 bases and J by 4 bases, with 9 bases left in between. This CDR3 comprises 13 residues. CDR3 sequence reads: CASSVWEGTEAFF. DNA of the CDR3: TGTGCCAGCAGCGTTTGGGAGGGCACTGAAGCTTTCTTT.

The V call is TRBV19, the J call TRBJ2-1, with D perhaps TRBD2 (6 bases). V was pared by 1 base and J by 2 bases, with 9 bases between. This CDR3 region has 15 residues. CDR1 and CDR2 from the germline V gene are LNHDA and SQIVND (reference sequence). DNA for the CDR3: TGTGCCAGTAGTATAGGCGGGGCGACCTACAATGAGCAGTTCTTC. This codes for CASSIGGATYNEQFF.

Here the CDR3 reads CASSESVTSEAFF. CDR3 DNA sequence: TGCGCCAGCAGTGAGTCGGTGACATCTGAAGCTTTCTTT. V usage is TRBV10-2 and J usage is TRBJ1-1; no definite D call. Germline V gives CDR1 WSHSY, CDR2 SAAADI. The CDR3 is made up of 13 amino acids. Deletions cut 0 bases from V and 6 bases from J, with 8 bases between.

This chain links TRBV11-3 with TRBJ2-1, with D tentatively TRBD2 (5 bases). The V gene's germline CDR1 is SGHNT and CDR2 YENEEA. Trimming left V 3 bases short and J 9 bases short, with 18 bases between. The CDR3 extends over 15 amino acids. The CDR3 region is CASSFRVGALPEQFF. DNA of the CDR3: TGTGCCAGCAGCTTTAGGGTGGGAGCCCTGCCTGAGCAGTTCTTC.

This clone was seen a single time. The J gene is TRBJ2-7, the V gene TRBV30, with unresolved D. The CDR3 spans 12 residues. Trimming removed 0 bases at V and 4 bases at J, with 7 bases between. Looked up from germline, CDR1 is GTSNPN and CDR2 is SVGIG (reference sequence). The CDR3 DNA sequence: TGTGCCTGGAGTGTACACGGGTACGAGCAGTACTTC. Protein product: CAWSVHGYEQYF.

This chain links TRBV14 with TRBJ2-5; D perhaps matches TRBD2 (5 bases). V lost 1 base, J lost 4 bases, and 13 bases lay in between. The CDR3 covers 15 residues. Germline values: CDR1 SGHDN, CDR2 FVKESK. The CDR3 nucleotides are TGTGCCAGCAGCCAAGTGGGAGTCGGTAGAGAGACCCAGTACTTC. Encoded protein: CASSQVGVGRETQYF.

On this clone: The junction and the germline gene differ at one end; a read error may be behind it. Other DNA variants within this sample encode the same CDR3. The chain couples TRBV6-4 to TRBJ1-6; D is possibly TRBD1 (6 bases). The germline V gene encodes CDR1 MRHNA and CDR2 SNTAGT. CDR3 length: 16 residues. CDR3 amino acids: CASSDRAGVYNSPLHF. CDR3 in DNA: TGTGCCAGCAGTGACAGGGCAGGGGTTTATAATTCCCCCCTCCACTTT.

The chain links TRBV27 to TRBJ1-2; D is undetermined. Trimming pared 8 bases from V and 6 bases from J, leaving 16 bases between. Germline CDR1 is MNHEY and CDR2 is SMNVEV (reference sequence). The CDR3 runs to 13 residues. This chain's CDR3 is CASGQTRGDGYTF. The CDR3 coding sequence is TGTGCCAGCGGCCAAACGCGCGGAGATGGCTACACCTTC.

This chain uses TRBV14 with TRBJ2-1, with TRBD1 identical over 7 bases. The germline V gene encodes CDR1 SGHDN and CDR2 FVKESK. This CDR3 is built from 13 residues. With 3 bases clipped from V and 8 bases from J, the junction kept 4 bases outside the gene matches. The CDR3 sequence is CASSQRGGYEQFF. Written as DNA, the CDR3 is TGTGCCAGCAGCCAGAGAGGGGGCTATGAGCAGTTCTTC.

The chain uses TRBV28 and TRBJ2-2; no definite D call. Looked up from germline, CDR1 is MDHEN and CDR2 is SYDVKM. There are 14 residues in the CDR3. Trimming pared 3 bases from V and 2 bases from J, leaving 7 bases between. For the CDR3, the DNA is TGTGCCAGCAGTTTCCGAGGCAACACCGGGGAGCTGTTTTTT. Its translation is CASSFRGNTGELFF.

The V and J genes are TRBV6-4 and TRBJ2-3, with 10 nucleotides matching TRBD2. V shed 4 bases and J 5 bases; nucleotides not matched to a gene: 6. The germline V gene has CDR1 MRHNA and CDR2 SNTAGT. The CDR3 consists of 15 residues. The DNA of the CDR3 is TGTGCCAGCAGTGCGATAGCGGGGGGTAAAGATACGCAGTATTTT. Translating it yields CASSAIAGGKDTQYF.

The CDR3 reads CASSVGSGRNEQYF. CDR3 coding DNA: TGTGCCAGCAGCGTAGGGAGCGGGAGGAACGAGCAGTACTTC. The rearrangement joins TRBV9 to TRBJ2-7; 9 bases align to TRBD2. The germline CDR1 and CDR2 sequences are SGDLS and YYNGEE. Trimming cost V 0 bases and J 5 bases; bases outside gene matches: 3. The CDR3 extends over 14 amino acids. The whole variable domain, filled in from reference TRBV9 and TRBJ2-7, reads DSGVTQTPKHLITATGQRVTLRCSPRSGDLSVYWYQQSLDQGLQFLIQYYNGEERAKGNILERFSAQQFPDLHSELNLSSLELGDSALYFCASSVGSGRNEQYFGPGTRLTVT.

This rearrangement joins TRBV2 to TRBJ2-1, with D unresolved. V was shortened by 3 bases and J by 2 bases, with 14 bases between the two germline ends. CDR1 is SNHLY, CDR2 FYNNEI, per germline. The CDR3 runs 16 residues. The CDR3 loop reads CASSDQVSGPYNEQFF. DNA for the CDR3: TGTGCCAGCAGTGATCAAGTAAGTGGGCCCTACAATGAGCAGTTCTTC.

The chain is built from TRBV9 and TRBJ2-7, with D tentatively TRBD1 (6 bases). Germline values: CDR1 SGDLS, CDR2 YYNGEE. Trimming cost V 4 bases and J 5 bases, with 16 bases left between them. There are 14 residues in the CDR3. The CDR3 DNA is TGTGCCAGCAGCCCTACCATAAACAGGGACGAGCAGTACTTC. Translated: CASSPTINRDEQYF.

The rearrangement links TRBV6-1 to TRBJ1-1; tentatively, D is TRBD1 (5 bases). Trimming cost V 2 bases and J 6 bases, with 16 bases left between them. The CDR3 sequence is 15 residues long. Germline CDR1 MNHNS, CDR2 SASEGT. The CDR3 loop reads CASSEFSGGGPEAFF. DNA for the CDR3: TGTGCCAGCAGTGAATTCTCGGGCGGGGGTCCTGAAGCTTTCTTT.

The rearrangement links TRBV19 to TRBJ2-7; tentatively, D is TRBD2 (5 bases). This CDR3 is 13 amino acids long. Germline-derived CDR1 and CDR2 are LNHDA and SQIVND (reference sequence). V lost 6 bases and J lost 0, with 9 bases in between. In DNA form, the CDR3 reads TGTGCCAGTAGGGAGGAAAGCTCCTACGAGCAGTACTTC. As protein: CASREESSYEQYF. Combining the CDR3 with reference TRBV19 and TRBJ2-7 gives the whole variable domain DGGITQSPKYLFRKEGQNVTLSCEQNLNHDAMYWYRQDPGQGLRLIYYSQIVNDFQKGDIAEGYSVSREKKESFPLTVTSAQKNPTAFYLCASREESSYEQYFGPGTRLTVT.

This chain connects TRBV18 to TRBJ2-1; 7 bases are a match to TRBD2. Germline loops: CDR1 KGHSH, CDR2 LQKENI. With 0 bases clipped from V and 4 bases from J, the junction kept 3 bases outside the gene matches. The CDR3 runs 15 residues. CDR3 sequence: CASSPPTSVYNEQFF. The CDR3 DNA reads as TGTGCCAGCTCACCACCTACTAGCGTTTACAATGAGCAGTTCTTC.

The chain uses TRBV28 and TRBJ1-3; 7 nucleotides align to TRBD1. The CDR3 consists of 14 residues. Germline CDR1 and CDR2: MDHEN and SYDVKM. Losses at the gene ends were 3 bases for V and 4 bases for J; bases not matched to a gene: 3. The CDR3 coding sequence is TGTGCCAGCAGTTTTGGGGACAGAGGAAACACCATATATTTT. As protein: CASSFGDRGNTIYF. Looking up the rest from reference TRBV28 and TRBJ1-3 gives the full variable domain: DVKVTQSSRYLVKRTGEKVFLECVQDMDHENMFWYRQDPGLGLRLIYFSYDVKMKEKGDIPEGYSVSREKKERFSLILESASTNQTSMYLCASSFGDRGNTIYFGEGSWLTVV.

This clone was counted a single time. This chain links TRBV5-1 with TRBJ2-1, with 10 bases matching TRBD2. This CDR3 region has 17 residues. With V trimmed by 0 bases and J by 6 bases, 9 bases remained unmatched. Germline V gives CDR1 SGHRS, CDR2 YFSETQ. The CDR3 region is CASSLGILAGLFNEQFF. As DNA, the CDR3 is TGCGCCAGCAGCTTGGGCATACTAGCGGGGTTGTTCAATGAGCAGTTCTTC.

The V and J genes are TRBV11-3 and TRBJ2-7; perhaps TRBD1 as D (6 bases). CDR3 size: 13 residues. Germline V gene lookup returns CDR1 SGHNT and CDR2 YENEEA. Deletions cut 1 base from V and 5 bases from J, with 9 bases between. CDR3 coding DNA: TGTGCCAGCAGCTTAGGGACAGAAAACGAGCAGTACTTC. This translates into CASSLGTENEQYF.

V is TRBV30 and J is TRBJ2-5; 7 positions match TRBD2. Germline-derived CDR1 and CDR2 are GTSNPN and SVGIG (reference sequence). The CDR3 is 14 residues long. V shed 0 bases and J 4 bases; nucleotides not matched to a gene: 5. CDR3 sequence (DNA): TGTGCCTGGAGTGTACCCGGGGGGAGAGAGACCCAGTACTTC. Protein sequence: CAWSVPGGRETQYF. Together with reference TRBV30 and TRBJ2-5, the CDR3 gives the full variable domain: SQTIHQWPATLVQPVGSPLSLECTVEGTSNPNLYWYRQAAGRGLQLLFYSVGIGQISSEVPQNLSASRPQDRQFILSSKKLLLSDSGFYLCAWSVPGGRETQYFGPGTRLLVL.

This clone was seen a few times. The chain joins TRBV6-5 to TRBJ1-2, with 7 bases fitting TRBD1. Germline assignment: CDR1 MNHEY and CDR2 SVGAGI. The CDR3 is 14 residues long. V lost 6 bases to trimming and J lost 5 bases; unmatched junction nucleotides: 9. CDR3 DNA sequence: TGTGCCAGCAGCTCGGACAGGCTCGATTATGGCTACACCTTC. This sequence encodes CASSSDRLDYGYTF.

The CDR3 DNA sequence: TGCGCCAGTCAGTCCGGGACAGGGTGGTCACCCCTCCACTTT. Translated, it gives CASQSGTGWSPLHF. The chain uses TRBV4-3 and TRBJ1-6; 9 bases agree with TRBD1. The CDR3 loop spans 14 amino acids. V was pared by 9 bases and J by 10 bases, with 10 bases of the junction left unmatched. CDR1 and CDR2 from the germline V gene are LGHNA and YSLEER.

CDR3 nucleotide sequence: TGTGCCAGTAGACCTACTAGCGGGGGTTCCTACGAGCAGTACTTC. Translation: CASRPTSGGSYEQYF. The rearrangement uses TRBV19 and TRBJ2-7, with 11 bases lining up with TRBD2. Losses at the gene ends were 6 bases for V and 1 base for J; bases not matched to a gene: 5. Germline-derived CDR1 and CDR2 are LNHDA and SQIVND (reference sequence). There are 15 residues in the CDR3.

V is TRBV7-9 and J is TRBJ2-3, with 12 bases aligning to TRBD2. Germline assignment: CDR1 SEHNR and CDR2 FQNEAQ (reference sequence). The CDR3 is made up of 18 amino acids. V shed 5 bases and J 1 base; nucleotides not matched to a gene: 10. CDR3 DNA sequence: TGTGCCAGCAGCGATCGGACTAGCGGGGTGCGCGGCACAGATACGCAGTATTTT. Its protein product is CASSDRTSGVRGTDTQYF.

This clone was recorded a few times. The chain recombines TRBV9 with TRBJ2-3, with 12 bases matching TRBD2. Per germline, CDR1 SGDLS and CDR2 YYNGEE. J was trimmed by 2 bases and V by 4 bases; bases with no gene match: 2. This CDR3 contains 15 residues. The CDR3 loop is CASSLAGGVTDTQYF. The CDR3 DNA reads as TGTGCCAGCAGCCTAGCGGGAGGGGTCACAGATACGCAGTATTTT.

CDR3 sequence (DNA): TGTGCCAGCAGCGTGGGCGGGGGGGCTTCAGATACGCAGTATTTT. Its protein product is CASSVGGGASDTQYF. The chain is built from TRBV9 and TRBJ2-3, with TRBD2 identical over 9 bases. CDR3 length equals 15 residues. Germline V gene data show CDR1 as SGDLS and CDR2 as YYNGEE. Trimming at V came to 2 bases and at J to 4 bases, leaving 5 bases not matched to a gene.

The gene calls are TRBV7-6 and TRBJ1-2, with D perhaps matching TRBD1 (6 bases). This CDR3 region has 15 residues. In germline, CDR1 is SGHVS, CDR2 FNYEAQ. Trimming shortened V by 5 bases and J by 6 bases, and 19 bases separated the two germline ends. The CDR3 is CASSINRQVTDGYTF. CDR3 coding DNA: TGTGCCAGCAGCATAAATCGACAGGTAACGGATGGCTACACCTTC.

This chain links TRBV6-6 with TRBJ1-1; D is unresolved. The CDR3 has 14 amino acids. The germline V gene has CDR1 MNHNY and CDR2 SVGAGI (reference sequence). V was cut by 5 bases and J by 5 bases, with 15 bases left in between. The CDR3 loop is CASSDFSGRTEAFF. DNA of the CDR3: TGTGCCAGCAGTGACTTTTCGGGAAGGACTGAAGCTTTCTTT.